Below, 25 T cell receptor beta chains from the same sample are listed, as sequenced in a study of OX40 agonist ivuxolimab in advanced cancers. Libraries were prepared by immunoSEQ multiplex PCR; TCRdb keeps only in-frame clonotypes and omits some of them. This table holds about 3,400 clones, roughly 79% found once. Here the sequenced sample was CD4+ or CD8+ T cells sorted from blood, taken in a trial of the OX40 agonist ivuxolimab. The source of these receptors is an adult with an advanced solid tumor such as melanoma, head and neck, liver or kidney cancer.

The chain recombines TRBV7-8 with TRBJ2-5; 10 bases fit TRBD2. Germline V gene lookup returns CDR1 SGHVS and CDR2 FQNEAQ. The CDR3 is made up of 18 amino acids. With 2 bases clipped from V and 1 base from J, the junction kept 10 bases outside the gene matches. The DNA for the CDR3 is TGTGCCAGCAGCTTACCACTAGCGGGACTATCGTTCCAAGAGACCCAGTACTTC. This translates into CASSLPLAGLSFQETQYF.

The rearrangement joins TRBV28 to TRBJ2-3; the D call may be TRBD1 or TRBD2 (5 bases each). The V gene lost 5 bases and the J gene lost 3 bases, with 12 bases spanning the gap. Germline V gene sequence: CDR1 MDHEN, CDR2 SYDVKM. There are 14 residues in the CDR3. The DNA of the CDR3 is TGTGCCAGCAGTCCCCTGGGGGAAACAGATACGCAGTATTTT. It yields the protein CASSPLGETDTQYF.

This clone was observed a handful of times. The chain combines TRBV9 with TRBJ2-3, with TRBD2 identical over 9 bases. V trimming: 1 base; J trimming: 0 bases; junction bases outside the gene matches: 9. Germline V gene lookup returns CDR1 SGDLS and CDR2 YYNGEE. CDR3 length: 18 residues. The CDR3 DNA follows: TGTGCCAGCAGCGTATACCCCTTTGCGGGAGGGAGCACAGATACGCAGTATTTT. Its translation is CASSVYPFAGGSTDTQYF.

This chain uses TRBV28 with TRBJ1-4; D ambiguous. Trimming shortened V by 6 bases and J by 4 bases, and 15 bases separated the two germline ends. Per germline, CDR1 MDHEN and CDR2 SYDVKM. The CDR3 has 15 residues. DNA for the CDR3: TGTGCCAGCAGCAAAACGGGGTGGGTTAATGAAAAACTGTTTTTT. Protein product: CASSKTGWVNEKLFF.

The chain recombines TRBV5-6 with TRBJ2-7, with D hard to call. Trimming cost V 1 base and J 3 bases, with 5 bases left between them. The CDR3 has 12 amino acids. From germline, CDR1 is SGHDT and CDR2 YYEEEE. The CDR3 DNA reads as TGTGCCAGCAGCTTGTGGGACTACGAGCAGTACTTC. Its protein product is CASSLWDYEQYF.

The rearrangement uses TRBV5-5 and TRBJ1-3; no definite D call. Trimming shortened V by 3 bases and J by 0 bases, and 13 bases separated the two germline ends. This CDR3 is 16 amino acids long. CDR1 and CDR2 from the germline V gene are SGHKS and YYEKEE (reference sequence). This chain's CDR3 is CASSSYSLGSGNTIYF. For the CDR3, the DNA is TGTGCCAGCAGCTCCTATTCCCTGGGCTCTGGAAACACCATATATTTT.

The rearrangement uses TRBV4-1 and TRBJ2-1; TRBD1 agrees at 9 bases. V lost 3 bases to trimming and J lost 4 bases; unmatched junction nucleotides: 4. The germline CDR1 and CDR2 sequences are MGHRA and YSYEKL. This CDR3 has 15 residues. This CDR3 reads CASSHSGQGYNEQFF. The CDR3 DNA sequence: TGCGCCAGCAGCCACTCGGGACAGGGTTACAATGAGCAGTTCTTC.

This clone showed up just once. V gene TRBV28 combines with J gene TRBJ1-3; D is uncertain. V lost 2 bases and J 5 bases, leaving 4 bases between the germline ends. Germline V gene data show CDR1 as MDHEN and CDR2 as SYDVKM. The CDR3 is 12 amino acids. Here the CDR3 DNA reads TGTGCCAGCAGTTTACTAAGAAACACCATATATTTT. The encoded protein is CASSLLRNTIYF. The full variable domain, completed using reference TRBV28 and TRBJ1-3, is DVKVTQSSRYLVKRTGEKVFLECVQDMDHENMFWYRQDPGLGLRLIYFSYDVKMKEKGDIPEGYSVSREKKERFSLILESASTNQTSMYLCASSLLRNTIYFGEGSWLTVV.

The V gene is TRBV9, the J gene TRBJ2-3; TRBD2 aligns across 8 bases. This CDR3 contains 12 residues. J lost 5 bases, V lost 5 bases, and 1 base had no gene match. Germline CDR1 SGDLS, CDR2 YYNGEE. The CDR3 DNA sequence: TGTGCCAGCAGGGGACTAGGAGATACGCAGTATTTT. Translation: CASRGLGDTQYF. The whole variable domain, filled in from reference TRBV9 and TRBJ2-3, reads DSGVTQTPKHLITATGQRVTLRCSPRSGDLSVYWYQQSLDQGLQFLIQYYNGEERAKGNILERFSAQQFPDLHSELNLSSLELGDSALYFCASRGLGDTQYFGPGTRLTVL.

The CDR3 is CASRRRQGAQNEQFF. CDR3 in DNA: TGTGCCAGCAGGCGTAGACAGGGGGCTCAAAATGAGCAGTTCTTC. The chain uses TRBV27 and TRBJ2-1; TRBD1 aligns across 10 bases. Germline-derived CDR1 and CDR2 are MNHEY and SMNVEV (reference sequence). After removal of 6 bases from V and 7 bases from J, the junction contained 9 bases not matched to a gene. The CDR3 is made up of 15 amino acids.

The chain recombines TRBV30 with TRBJ2-4; D is uncertain. The CDR3 sequence is 11 residues long. Germline lookup yields CDR1 GTSNPN and CDR2 SVGIG (reference sequence). This CDR3 reads CGAEWKNIQYF. CDR3 bases: TGTGGGGCAGAGTGGAAAAACATTCAGTACTTC.

This clone has only a few counts. The chain joins TRBV11-1 to TRBJ2-1; 7 nucleotides line up with TRBD1. There are 14 residues in the CDR3. Germline V gives CDR1 SGHAT, CDR2 FQDESV (reference sequence). Trimming cost V 5 bases and J 3 bases; bases outside gene matches: 4. CDR3: CASSRTGNYNEQFF. The DNA for the CDR3 is TGTGCCAGCAGCCGGACAGGAAACTACAATGAGCAGTTCTTC.

The chain links TRBV29-1 to TRBJ2-7; D is uncertain. Trimming removed 4 bases from V and 0 bases from J, with 13 bases in between. This CDR3 has 14 amino acids. Germline V gene sequence: CDR1 SQVTM, CDR2 ANQGSEA. The CDR3 here is CSVVSTQSSYEQYF. DNA for the CDR3: TGCAGCGTTGTTTCGACCCAGAGCTCCTACGAGCAGTACTTC.

In DNA form, the CDR3 reads TGTGCCAGCAGGCCCTTACAGGGTAGGGAGACCCAGTACTTC. Protein product: CASRPLQGRETQYF. The V gene is TRBV6-1, the J gene TRBJ2-5; D might be TRBD1 (6 bases). The germline CDR1 and CDR2 sequences are MNHNS and SASEGT. Trimming left V 6 bases short and J 5 bases short, with 16 bases between. This CDR3 is built from 14 residues.

CDR3 DNA: TGCGCCAGCTGGGGACAGGGGGATGGCTACACCTTC. Translated: CASWGQGDGYTF. The rearrangement links TRBV5-1 to TRBJ1-2; the match to TRBD1 covers 11 bases. Germline CDR1 and CDR2: SGHRS and YFSETQ. V trimming: 7 bases; J trimming: 6 bases; junction bases outside the gene matches: 2. This CDR3 is 12 amino acids long.

This chain uses TRBV27 with TRBJ2-7; maybe TRBD1 (6 bases). V was clipped by 4 bases and J by 4 bases, with 17 bases between them. The CDR3 consists of 15 residues. CDR1 MNHEY and CDR2 SMNVEV come from the germline V gene (reference sequence). The CDR3 reads CASSYSLGARYEQYF. The CDR3 DNA is TGTGCCAGCAGTTACTCTCTGGGGGCCAGGTACGAGCAGTACTTC.

The V and J genes are TRBV27 and TRBJ2-7; D gene ambiguous. Germline V gives CDR1 MNHEY, CDR2 SMNVEV (reference sequence). The CDR3 has 14 residues. The V end was cut by 2 bases, the J end by 1 base, with 9 bases between. The CDR3: CASSLALTSYEQYF. CDR3 nucleotides: TGTGCCAGCAGTTTAGCCCTAACTTCCTACGAGCAGTACTTC.

The V and J genes are TRBV30 and TRBJ1-2; D is undetermined. The germline V gene encodes CDR1 GTSNPN and CDR2 SVGIG (reference sequence). The CDR3 covers 14 residues. V was trimmed by 3 bases and J by 2 bases, leaving 13 bases between them. CDR3 sequence reads: CAWSDLRRNYGYTF. The CDR3 DNA reads TGTGCCTGGAGCGACCTTCGACGGAACTATGGCTACACCTTC.

This clone was recorded only once. The rearrangement uses TRBV5-5 and TRBJ2-5; no firm D call. There are 14 residues in the CDR3. The ends were cut back, 2 bases at V and 2 bases at J, with 10 bases in the middle. Germline loops: CDR1 SGHKS, CDR2 YYEKEE (reference sequence). The DNA of the CDR3 is TGTGCCAGCAGCTTCCTATCGGCACAAGAGACCCAGTACTTC. Amino acids: CASSFLSAQETQYF.

The chain links TRBV9 to TRBJ2-6; the D gene could be TRBD1 or TRBD2 (5 bases each). V lost 7 bases to trimming and J lost 4 bases, with 21 bases between them. The CDR3 covers 17 residues. Germline V lookup: CDR1 SGDLS, CDR2 YYNGEE. CDR3 in DNA: TGTGCCAGCTCCCCGGGGCCTGCAGGAACCGGGGCCAACGTCCTGACTTTC. It codes for CASSPGPAGTGANVLTF.

This clone was counted between two and nine times. The V gene is TRBV6-5, the J gene TRBJ2-3; perhaps TRBD2 as D (5 bases). With 7 bases removed from V and 1 base from J, the gap between germline ends came to 12 bases. Per the germline V gene, CDR1 is MNHEY and CDR2 is SVGAGI. This CDR3 comprises 14 residues. Written as DNA, the CDR3 is TGTGCCAGCACCTCTCGAGCGGGCACAGATACGCAGTATTTT. Its protein product is CASTSRAGTDTQYF.

The chain uses TRBV4-3 and TRBJ1-5; 10 bases are a match to TRBD1. Per the germline V gene, CDR1 is LGHNA and CDR2 is YSLEER. J was trimmed by 6 bases and V by 3 bases; bases with no gene match: 5. The CDR3 consists of 15 residues. CDR3 nucleotides: TGCGCCAGCAGCCAGGACAGGGGGGACGGTCAGCCCCAGCATTTT. Translating it yields CASSQDRGDGQPQHF.

This clone appeared a few times. The chain's CDR3 is CASSYRLAGSSYNEQFF. DNA for the CDR3: TGCGCCAGCAGCTACCGACTAGCGGGCAGCTCCTACAATGAGCAGTTCTTC. The rearrangement links TRBV4-1 to TRBJ2-1; 10 positions agree with TRBD2. This CDR3 region has 17 residues. With V trimmed by 5 bases and J by 0 bases, 7 bases remained unmatched. Germline values: CDR1 MGHRA, CDR2 YSYEKL.

This clone has just one count. The chain recombines TRBV6-9 with TRBJ1-1; unclear D gene. There are 14 residues in the CDR3. Germline loops: CDR1 MNHGY, CDR2 SVAAGI. Trimming left V 6 bases short and J 1 base short, with 12 bases between. CDR3 bases: TGTGCCAGCAGACGTACAGATCAGAACACTGAAGCTTTCTTT. It translates to CASRRTDQNTEAFF.

The chain uses TRBV5-4 and TRBJ1-1; 8 bases fit TRBD1. The CDR3 extends over 14 amino acids. CDR1 is SGHNT and CDR2 is YYREEE in the germline V gene (reference sequence). V gave up 4 bases and J gave up 4 bases; unmatched junction bases: 6. DNA for the CDR3: TGTGCCAGCAGCAGCGCCAGGGGGCTCACTGAAGCTTTCTTT. Protein sequence: CASSSARGLTEAFF.